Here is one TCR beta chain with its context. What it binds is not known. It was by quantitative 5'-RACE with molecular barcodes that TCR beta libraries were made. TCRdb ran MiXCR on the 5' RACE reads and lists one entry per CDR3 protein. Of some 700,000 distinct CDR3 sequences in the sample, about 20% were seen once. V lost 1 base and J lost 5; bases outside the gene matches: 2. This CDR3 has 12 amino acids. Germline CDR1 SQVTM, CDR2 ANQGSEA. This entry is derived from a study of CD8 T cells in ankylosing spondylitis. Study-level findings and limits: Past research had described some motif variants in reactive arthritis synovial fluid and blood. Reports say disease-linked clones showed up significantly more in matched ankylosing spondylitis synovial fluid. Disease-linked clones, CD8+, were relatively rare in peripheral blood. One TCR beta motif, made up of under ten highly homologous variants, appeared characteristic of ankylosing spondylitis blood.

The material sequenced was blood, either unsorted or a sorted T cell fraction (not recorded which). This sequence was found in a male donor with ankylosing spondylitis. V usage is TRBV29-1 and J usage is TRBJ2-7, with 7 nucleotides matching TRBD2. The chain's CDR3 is CSVEVAGNEQYF. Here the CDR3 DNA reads TGCAGCGTTGAAGTAGCGGGCAACGAGCAGTACTTC.